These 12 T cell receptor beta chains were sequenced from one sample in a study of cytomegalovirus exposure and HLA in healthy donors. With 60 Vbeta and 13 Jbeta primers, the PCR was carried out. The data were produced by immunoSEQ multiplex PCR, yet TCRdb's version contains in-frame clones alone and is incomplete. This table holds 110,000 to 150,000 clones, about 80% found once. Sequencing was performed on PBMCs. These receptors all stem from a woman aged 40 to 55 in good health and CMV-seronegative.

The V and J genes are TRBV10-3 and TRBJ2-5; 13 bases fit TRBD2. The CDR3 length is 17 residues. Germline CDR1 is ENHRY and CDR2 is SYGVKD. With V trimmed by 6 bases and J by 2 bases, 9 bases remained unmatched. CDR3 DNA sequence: TGTGCCATCAGACCGACTAGCGGGAGGCCTGAACAAGAGACCCAGTACTTC. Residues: CAIRPTSGRPEQETQYF.

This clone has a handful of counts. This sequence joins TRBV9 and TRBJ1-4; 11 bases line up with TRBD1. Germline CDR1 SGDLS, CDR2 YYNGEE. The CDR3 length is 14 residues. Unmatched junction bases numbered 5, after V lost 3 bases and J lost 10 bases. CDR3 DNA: TGTGCCAGCAGCGGGACAGGGGGCTCGGGAAAACTGTTTTTT. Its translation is CASSGTGGSGKLFF.

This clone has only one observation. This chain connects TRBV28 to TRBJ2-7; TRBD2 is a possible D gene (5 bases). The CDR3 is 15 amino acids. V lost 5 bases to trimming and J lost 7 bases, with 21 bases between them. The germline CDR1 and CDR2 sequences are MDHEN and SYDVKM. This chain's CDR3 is CASSPGDRDIKEQYF. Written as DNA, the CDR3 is TGTGCCAGCAGTCCCGGCGATCGGGATATAAAAGAGCAGTACTTC.

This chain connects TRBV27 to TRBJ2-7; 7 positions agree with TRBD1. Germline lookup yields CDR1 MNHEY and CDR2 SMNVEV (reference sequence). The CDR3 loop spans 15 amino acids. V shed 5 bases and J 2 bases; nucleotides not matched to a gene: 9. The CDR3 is CASSIDRAIPYEQYF. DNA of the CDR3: TGTGCCAGCAGTATCGACAGGGCCATTCCCTACGAGCAGTACTTC.

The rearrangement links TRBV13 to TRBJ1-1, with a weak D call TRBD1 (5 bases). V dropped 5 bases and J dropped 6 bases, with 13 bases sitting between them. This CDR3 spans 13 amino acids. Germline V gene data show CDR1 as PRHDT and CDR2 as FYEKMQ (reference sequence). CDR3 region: CASSIGHAAEAFF. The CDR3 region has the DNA TGTGCCAGCAGCATCGGACATGCCGCTGAAGCTTTCTTT.

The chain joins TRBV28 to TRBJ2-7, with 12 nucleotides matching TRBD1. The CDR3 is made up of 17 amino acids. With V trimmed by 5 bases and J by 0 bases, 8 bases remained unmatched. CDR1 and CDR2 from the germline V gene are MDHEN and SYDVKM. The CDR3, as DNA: TGTGCCAGCAGTCCCCGGGACAGGGGGCTTCGCTCCTACGAGCAGTACTTC. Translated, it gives CASSPRDRGLRSYEQYF.

CDR3 loop: CASSSMTTGETQYF. CDR3 bases: TGTGCCAGCAGCTCCATGACAACGGGGGAGACCCAGTACTTC. This sequence joins TRBV5-5 and TRBJ2-5; D is possibly TRBD2 (5 bases). This CDR3 is 14 amino acids long. Deletions cut 3 bases from V and 5 bases from J, with 14 bases between. Per germline, CDR1 SGHKS and CDR2 YYEKEE (reference sequence).

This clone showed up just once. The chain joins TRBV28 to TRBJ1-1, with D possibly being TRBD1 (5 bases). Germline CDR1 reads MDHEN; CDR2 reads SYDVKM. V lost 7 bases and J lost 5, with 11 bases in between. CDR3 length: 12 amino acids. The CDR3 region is CASTWGETEAFF. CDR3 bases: TGTGCCAGCACTTGGGGGGAGACTGAAGCTTTCTTT.

The CDR3 DNA reads TGTGCCAGTCAAAAGACCGGGACTTTTATCTACGAGCAGTACTTC. Protein product: CASQKTGTFIYEQYF. The chain carries TRBV19 and TRBJ2-7; tentative D call: TRBD2 (6 bases). This CDR3 region has 15 residues. V lost 8 bases to trimming and J lost 3 bases, with 20 bases between them. The germline V gene has CDR1 LNHDA and CDR2 SQIVND (reference sequence).

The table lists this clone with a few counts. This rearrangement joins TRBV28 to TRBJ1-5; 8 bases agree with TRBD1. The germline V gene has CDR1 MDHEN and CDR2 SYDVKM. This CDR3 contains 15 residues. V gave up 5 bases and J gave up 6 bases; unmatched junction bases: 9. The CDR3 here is CASSPLTGGLQPQHF. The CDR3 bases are TGTGCCAGCAGTCCACTTACAGGGGGACTTCAGCCCCAGCATTTT.

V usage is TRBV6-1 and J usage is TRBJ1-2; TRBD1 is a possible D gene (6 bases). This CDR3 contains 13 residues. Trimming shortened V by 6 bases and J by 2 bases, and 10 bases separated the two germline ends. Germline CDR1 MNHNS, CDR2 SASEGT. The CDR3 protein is CASRGQLNYGYTF. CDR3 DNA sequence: TGTGCCAGCAGAGGACAGTTGAACTATGGCTACACCTTC.

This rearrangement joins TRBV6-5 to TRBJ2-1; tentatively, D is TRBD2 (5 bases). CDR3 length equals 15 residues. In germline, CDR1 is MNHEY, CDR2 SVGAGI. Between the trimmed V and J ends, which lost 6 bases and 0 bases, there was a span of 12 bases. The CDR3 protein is CASRPTGSSYNEQFF. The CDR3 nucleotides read TGTGCCAGCAGGCCGACGGGAAGCTCCTACAATGAGCAGTTCTTC.